This TCR beta chain was captured in a study of human T cells and chemical hapten exposure. In the study overall: Patients, predominantly female, presented with alopecia areata, totalis or universalis.

Study-wide points: The formation of large CDR3 similarity clusters by expanded TCRs significantly exceeded that of controls. TCRs above 1 in 1000 frequency did not change with DPC sensitization.

This clonotype appeared a few times. Its specificity is unknown. Specified time point: patch test 1, 2 weeks after DPC sensitization. Treatment described: therapeutic diphenylcyclopropenone sensitization with weekly scalp DPC. MiXCR was run by TCRdb on the RACE reads, yielding one entry per CDR3 protein. The table records about 120,000 distinct CDR3 sequences, 9% to 14% of them present only once. Germline V gene lookup returns CDR1 SGDLS and CDR2 YYNGEE. The CDR3 is 16 amino acids. V gave up 2 bases and J gave up 1 base, with 12 bases separating them. The chain carries TRBV9 and TRBJ2-2; weak D call: TRBD2 (6 bases). The material sequenced was whole blood, taken in connection with sensitization to the hapten diphenylcyclopropenone (DPC). This clonotype was obtained from a woman in her forties or fifties with alopecia areata. Some clones in this sample may be carry-over from other donors' samples. Here the CDR3 DNA reads TGTGCCAGCAGCGTGTTTCCCGGGAGGAACACCGGGGAGCTGTTTTTT. Translated: CASSVFPGRNTGELFF.